This is a list of T cell receptor beta chains from one sample in a study of OX40 agonist ivuxolimab in advanced cancers. Method: immunoSEQ multiplex PCR; TCRdb's copy keeps in-frame clones and lacks some. The data show about 55,000 clones, 75% to 90% seen once. Sequencing used CD4+ or CD8+ T cells sorted from blood, obtained in a trial of the OX40 agonist ivuxolimab. These receptors originate from an adult with an advanced solid tumor such as melanoma, head and neck, liver or kidney cancer. Each CDR3 is given with its conserved first and last residue. A D gene is named only where the DNA matches it firmly. Rows may omit the clone size; those that give it use once, few, many or a size class.

J: TRBJ1-1
V: TRBV5-1
size: -
D: -
CDR3: CASSKTANTEAFF
DNA: TGCGCCAGCAGCAAGACCGCGAACACTGAAGCTTTCTTT

J: TRBJ2-7
V: TRBV4-1
size: -
D: -
CDR3: CASSQVGLSYEQYF
DNA: TGCGCCAGCAGCCAAGTGGGTCTTTCCTACGAGCAGTACTTC

J: TRBJ2-2
V: TRBV6-1
size: medium-sized
D: -
CDR3: CASSEVPGRTGELFF
DNA: TGTGCCAGCAGTGAAGTTCCAGGGCGGACCGGGGAGCTGTTTTTT

J: TRBJ2-7
V: TRBV7-8
size: -
D: TRBD2
CDR3: CASSLDGGGAYEQYF
DNA: TGTGCCAGCAGCTTAGATGGGGGAGGGGCCTACGAGCAGTACTTC

J: TRBJ2-7
V: TRBV9
size: -
D: -
CDR3: CASSVGGGLSYEQYF
DNA: TGTGCCAGCAGCGTAGGTGGGGGCCTCTCCTACGAGCAGTACTTC

J: TRBJ1-2
V: TRBV9
size: -
D: -
CDR3: CASSVAMFERLPYGYTF
DNA: TGTGCCAGCAGCGTAGCTATGTTCGAACGCCTTCCCTATGGCTACACCTTC

J: TRBJ2-1
V: TRBV29-1
size: -
D: TRBD1
CDR3: CSVERRTGGHEQFF
DNA: TGCAGCGTTGAGCGGAGGACAGGGGGTCATGAGCAGTTCTTC

J: TRBJ2-7
V: TRBV12-2
size: -
D: -
CDR3: CASRPRSSSGGPSSYEQYF
DNA: TGTGCAAGTCGCCCAAGAAGTTCTAGCGGGGGGCCGAGCTCCTACGAGCAGTACTTC

J: TRBJ1-1
V: TRBV29-1
size: -
D: -
CDR3: CSVLPRTVHTEAFF
DNA: TGCAGCGTTCTCCCTCGGACGGTCCACACTGAAGCTTTCTTT

J: TRBJ1-2
V: TRBV19
size: -
D: -
CDR3: CASTDDRNYGYTF
DNA: TGTGCCAGTACCGACGACAGGAACTATGGCTACACCTTC